The next 10 T cell receptor beta chains were all read from a single sample in a study of memory CD4+ T cells and cytomegalovirus serostatus. Single viable CD3+CD4+CD8-CD45RO+ cells were sorted as the memory CD4+ T cells. Data came from immunoSEQ multiplex PCR; TCRdb stores just in-frame clones and leaves some out. The data hold over 40,000 clones, with approximately 80% observed a single time. Input material: memory CD4+ T cells from blood. These receptors were collected from an adult in good health and CMV-seronegative.

Here the CDR3 reads CASSKGGGEAFF. In nucleotides, the CDR3 is TGTGCCAGCAGCAAAGGGGGCGGTGAAGCTTTCTTT. The chain uses TRBV21-1 and TRBJ1-1; the listed D gene, TRBD1, was not tested against the DNA. TRBV21-1 is a listed pseudogene. The CDR3 totals 12 residues.

This chain links TRBV9 with TRBJ2-3; no firm D call. This CDR3 spans 12 amino acids. Trimming removed 3 bases from V and 1 base from J, with 3 bases in between. Germline V CDR1 and CDR2: SGDLS, YYNGEE. As DNA, the CDR3 is TGTGCCAGCAGCGCCGGCACAGATACGCAGTATTTT. This gives the protein CASSAGTDTQYF.

This rearrangement joins TRBV5-1 to TRBJ1-4; possibly TRBD1 for D (5 bases). V lost 4 bases and J 7 bases, leaving 11 bases between the germline ends. This CDR3 has 13 residues. Germline-derived CDR1 and CDR2 are SGHRS and YFSETQ. CDR3: CASSVQGREKLFF. The CDR3 region has the DNA TGCGCCAGCAGCGTCCAGGGACGTGAAAAACTGTTTTTT. Combining the CDR3 with reference TRBV5-1 and TRBJ1-4 gives the whole variable domain KAGVTQTPRYLIKTRGQQVTLSCSPISGHRSVSWYQQTPGQGLQFLFEYFSETQRNKGNFPGRFSGRQFSNSRSEMNVSTLELGDSALYLCASSVQGREKLFFGSGTQLSVL.

V is TRBV27 and J is TRBJ2-7; D is undetermined. The CDR3 is 13 amino acids. Germline CDR1 reads MNHEY; CDR2 reads SMNVEV (reference sequence). The V end was cut by 2 bases, the J end by 4 bases, with 9 bases between. The CDR3 DNA sequence: TGTGCCAGCAGTTTAAAGGTGGGGTACGAGCAGTACTTC. It is translated as CASSLKVGYEQYF.

The chain joins TRBV7-7 to TRBJ2-7, with unresolved D. CDR3 length: 11 amino acids. Germline values: CDR1 SSHAT, CDR2 FNYEAQ (reference sequence). V was shortened by 1 base and J by 6 bases, with 4 bases between the two germline ends. CDR3 residues: CASSLGPEQYF. The CDR3 bases are TGTGCCAGCAGCTTAGGACCCGAGCAGTACTTC.

This clone showed up just once. V is TRBV27 and J is TRBJ1-1, with TRBD1 identical over 10 bases. Germline lookup yields CDR1 MNHEY and CDR2 SMNVEV (reference sequence). J gave up 0 bases and V 3 bases, and 4 bases lay outside the gene matches. The CDR3 consists of 16 residues. DNA for the CDR3: TGTGCCAGCAGTTTTTTGGGACAGGGGATGAACACTGAAGCTTTCTTT. Its protein product is CASSFLGQGMNTEAFF.

The chain uses TRBV11-3 and TRBJ2-3; tentatively, D is TRBD1 (6 bases). The germline V and J ends were trimmed by 5 bases and 3 bases, with 15 bases remaining between them. The CDR3 consists of 15 residues. CDR1 and CDR2 from the germline V gene are SGHNT and YENEEA. The CDR3 sequence is CASSVGSGQTDTQYF. The DNA of the CDR3 is TGTGCCAGCAGCGTAGGGTCCGGACAGACAGATACGCAGTATTTT.

The V gene is TRBV18, the J gene TRBJ2-7, with TRBD1 identical over 8 bases. CDR3 size: 14 residues. Germline V gene sequence: CDR1 KGHSH, CDR2 LQKENI. Unmatched junction bases numbered 6, after V lost 3 bases and J lost 5 bases. CDR3 bases: TGTGCCAGCTCACCGCGGACAGGGAATAACGAGCAGTACTTC. It codes for CASSPRTGNNEQYF.

The gene calls are TRBV20-1 and TRBJ1-2; 7 bases line up with TRBD1. The V segment lost 7 bases and the J segment 7 bases; nucleotides outside the gene matches: 6. The germline V gene has CDR1 DFQATT and CDR2 SNEGSKA (reference sequence). This CDR3 contains 11 residues. Here the CDR3 reads CSVLQGVGYTF. CDR3 nucleotide sequence: TGCAGTGTACTCCAGGGGGTTGGCTACACCTTC.

The V call is TRBV5-5, the J call TRBJ2-7; 9 nucleotides agree with TRBD1. This CDR3 is 16 amino acids long. Germline V gene sequence: CDR1 SGHKS, CDR2 YYEKEE (reference sequence). V trimming: 0 bases; J trimming: 4 bases; junction bases outside the gene matches: 8. The CDR3 coding sequence is TGTGCCAGCAGCTTGGAGATGGGACAGGGTATATACGAGCAGTACTTC. The encoded protein is CASSLEMGQGIYEQYF.